One sample yielded the 27 T cell receptor beta chains listed below, sequenced in a study of TET2 disruption in CD19-targeted CAR T cells (dated by TCRdb to the late 2010s). For these receptors, no antigen is known. Libraries were made using the immunoSEQ multiplex PCR assay. The source is immuneACCESS, and TCRdb retained only in-frame sequences with V and J called. Part of the clones is not carried over; for the studies checked, unresolved V genes explain less than half of this, and the remainder is unexplained. The data table for this sample lists more than 25,000 clones. The top ten clones comprise 1.9% of the sample. Reading the label with the study, this specimen's treatment or condition is: autologous CTL019 cells: CD19 CAR with 4-1BB and CD3 zeta domains. Specimen: CD8- CAR+ T cells sorted from cultured blood T cells, collected for CD19 CAR T cell therapy. Explained via the paper, the cell subset or site label denotes: CD8-negative CAR-positive T cells from the infusion product. The receptors were gathered from a man between 65 and 80 years old with chronic lymphocytic leukemia.

As to this clone: The CDR3 end is not reached by the read, which stops 3 residues before it; the germline J gene fills it in. This rearrangement joins TRBV19 to TRBJ2-4; possible D gene TRBD2, 5 bases. CDR1 is LNHDA, CDR2 SQIVND, per germline (reference sequence). The CDR3 has 13 amino acids. This CDR3 is CASSIVRGDGQYF. CDR3 DNA, as far as it was read: TGTGCCAGTAGTATAGTACGGGGTGATGGT. Drawing the rest from reference TRBV19 and TRBJ2-4, the complete variable domain is DGGITQSPKYLFRKEGQNVTLSCEQNLNHDAMYWYRQDPGQGLRLIYYSQIVNDFQKGDIAEGYSVSREKKESFPLTVTSAQKNPTAFYLCASSIVRGDGQYFGAGTRLSVL.

For this clone: Read coverage stops 3 residues before the CDR3 terminus; the germline J gene supplies the remainder. V is TRBV2 and J is TRBJ2-5; possible D gene TRBD2, 6 bases. Germline lookup yields CDR1 SNHLY and CDR2 FYNNEI. This CDR3 region has 14 residues. Trimming took 7 bases from V and 0 from J, leaving 12 bases between them. CDR3 DNA (partial): TGTGCCAGCACCCCGGGACTCGACCAAGAGACC. Encoded protein: CASTPGLDQET. In full, the CDR3 is CASTPGLDQETQYF.

As regards this clone: With the read ending 3 residues before the CDR3 end, the germline J gene is used to fill in that end. The rearrangement uses TRBV18 and TRBJ1-2; D not certain. Germline lookup yields CDR1 KGHSH and CDR2 LQKENI. The CDR3 length is 13 residues. The CDR3 is CASSPGSLNDYTF. CDR3 bases read: TGTGCCAGCTCCCCCGGTAGCTTGAATGAC.

The CDR3 region is CASSPGQGRSPLFF. The part of the CDR3 DNA that was read is TGTGCCAGCTCACCGGGACAGGGCCGGTCACCG. V usage is TRBV18 and J usage is TRBJ2-2, with TRBD1 matching over 9 bases. Read data end 3 residues before the CDR3 end; the end is taken from the germline J gene. Germline CDR1 KGHSH, CDR2 LQKENI. The CDR3 has 14 residues.

Remarks on this clone: The sequenced fragment ends 3 residues before the CDR3 boundary, so the rest is inferred from the germline J gene. The J gene is TRBJ2-2, the V gene TRBV10-2; TRBD2 aligns across 10 bases. The ends lost 6 bases at V and 5 bases at J; junction bases unmatched: 9. From germline, CDR1 is WSHSY and CDR2 SAAADI. The CDR3 covers 16 residues. CDR3 sequence: CASRGAGGTGTGELFF. Incomplete CDR3 DNA: TGCGCCAGCAGGGGAGCGGGGGGGACTGGGACCGGGGAG.

Remarks on this clone: The read falls 3 residues short of the CDR3 end, and the missing part is taken from the germline J gene. This chain joins TRBV4-1 and TRBJ2-5; 7 bases align to TRBD1. Germline V CDR1 and CDR2: MGHRA, YSYEKL. Trimming at V came to 1 base and at J to 5 bases, leaving 13 bases not matched to a gene. This CDR3 spans 17 amino acids. The CDR3 DNA, read in part, is TGCGCCAGCAGCCAAGGGCCCCCCAGGGGGATAGAGGAGACC. This gives the protein CASSQGPPRGIEET. From start to end, the CDR3 is CASSQGPPRGIEETQYF.

Details on this clone: The read stops 3 residues short of the end of the CDR3; the missing end is completed from the germline J gene. The J gene is TRBJ2-4, the V gene TRBV7-3; TRBD1 aligns across 11 bases. There are 14 residues in the CDR3. Germline V lookup: CDR1 SGHTA, CDR2 FQGTGA. The CDR3 DNA, read in part, is TGTGCCAGCAGCCCCGGACAGGGGGCGGCCGGT. Translating gives CASSPGQGAAG. The whole CDR3 sequence is CASSPGQGAAGQYF.

Concerning this clone: The sequence runs out 3 residues before the end of the CDR3; the remainder is reconstructed from the germline J gene. The chain is built from TRBV6-1 and TRBJ2-7, with TRBD2 matching over 8 bases. This CDR3 is 15 amino acids long. With V trimmed by 0 bases and J by 6 bases, 7 bases remained unmatched. Germline V CDR1 and CDR2: MNHNS, SASEGT. CDR3: CASSEARSGGGEQYF. CDR3 DNA (partial): TGTGCCAGCAGTGAAGCTAGGAGCGGGGGAGGCGAG.

On this clone: The observed sequence ends 3 residues before the CDR3 terminus, with the missing tail filled in from the germline J gene. This chain connects TRBV10-3 to TRBJ1-4; a possible D gene is TRBD1 (6 bases). CDR1 is ENHRY, CDR2 SYGVKD, per germline. The CDR3 extends over 16 amino acids. Deletions cut 4 bases from V and 3 bases from J, with 15 bases between. The covered CDR3 bases are TGTGCCATCAGTGGACCCCAGGGGTCCCCTAATGAAAAA. Its protein is CAISGPQGSPNEK. In full, the CDR3 reads CAISGPQGSPNEKLFF.

As regards this clone: The read falls 3 residues short of the CDR3 end, and the missing part is taken from the germline J gene. The chain joins TRBV7-2 to TRBJ1-1; a weak D match, TRBD1 (6 bases). There are 15 residues in the CDR3. Germline CDR1 SGHTA, CDR2 FQGNSA. Trimming stripped 5 bases from V and 3 bases from J, with 16 bases between. CDR3: CASSPGLTGYTEAFF. The sequenced CDR3 bases are TGTGCCAGCAGCCCCGGTTTAACAGGGTACACTGAA.

A note on this clone: The read ends 3 residues before the CDR3 terminus; that terminus is restored from the germline J gene. The J gene is TRBJ2-4, the V gene TRBV5-1, with D unresolved. Per the germline V gene, CDR1 is SGHRS and CDR2 is YFSETQ. The CDR3 is 14 amino acids. This CDR3 is CASSLEGLNQPQYF. CDR3 DNA, as far as it was read: TGCGCCAGCAGCTTGGAAGGGCTCAATCAGCCT.

A remark on this clone: From the germline J gene comes the end of the CDR3, since the read stops 3 residues before it. V gene TRBV28 combines with J gene TRBJ1-5; 7 bases fit TRBD1. Germline CDR1 and CDR2: MDHEN and SYDVKM. V was clipped by 4 bases and J by 4 bases; unmatched bases: 7. The CDR3 sequence is 15 residues long. This chain's CDR3 is CASSSPDRENQPQHF. The DNA read from the CDR3 is TGTGCCAGCAGTTCCCCTGACAGGGAAAATCAGCCC.

Worth noting for this clone: Read coverage stops 3 residues before the CDR3 terminus; the germline J gene supplies the remainder. The chain links TRBV20-1 to TRBJ1-5; 8 bases fit TRBD1. Per germline, CDR1 DFQATT and CDR2 SNEGSKA (reference sequence). V was pared by 3 bases and J by 1 base, with 8 bases of the junction left unmatched. The CDR3 runs to 16 residues. CDR3 DNA (partial): TGCAGTGCTAGCAGAGCAGGGGGCGGGAGCAATCAGCCC. Translation: CSASRAGGGSNQP. The whole CDR3 region reads CSASRAGGGSNQPQHF.

To note about this clone: From the germline J gene comes the end of the CDR3, since the read stops 3 residues before it. The chain couples TRBV5-1 to TRBJ2-2; TRBD2 is a possible D gene (6 bases). The CDR3 totals 13 residues. V lost 0 bases and J 7 bases, leaving 7 bases between the germline ends. Germline-derived CDR1 and CDR2 are SGHRS and YFSETQ. CDR3 DNA (partial): TGCGCCAGCAGCTTGGGCGGGATCGGGGAG. Its translation is CASSLGGIGE. The CDR3 in its entirety is CASSLGGIGELFF.

Comment on this clone: Read sequence stops 3 residues before the CDR3 end, and the germline J gene provides the missing end. Other nucleotide sequences from this sample produce the same CDR3. The V gene is TRBV2, the J gene TRBJ2-5; D is uncertain. This CDR3 comprises 10 residues. The germline gives CDR1 SNHLY, CDR2 FYNNEI. V was pared by 6 bases and J by 4 bases, with 3 bases between. The CDR3 bases that were read are TGTGCCAGCAGCAGAGAGACC. It yields the protein CASSRET. The full CDR3 reads CASSRETQYF.

About this clone itself: Coverage ceases 3 residues before the CDR3 finishes, and the germline J gene fills in the end. The chain has TRBV12-3 or TRBV12-4 and TRBJ2-7, with D possibly matching TRBD1 (6 bases). Trimming took off 8 bases at V and 4 bases at J, with 18 bases between the two ends. The CDR3 totals 14 residues. The CDR3 bases that were read are TGTGCCAGCGGCCGGGACATAACTACTTACGAG. It specifies CASGRDITTYE. The whole CDR3 protein is CASGRDITTYEQYF.

A remark on this clone: The read comes to an end 3 residues before the CDR3 does, leaving the germline J gene to fill in the end. V gene TRBV30 combines with J gene TRBJ2-7; a weak D match, TRBD1 (6 bases). There are 13 residues in the CDR3. The V end was cut by 3 bases, the J end by 3 bases, with 12 bases between. Germline V gene sequence: CDR1 GTSNPN, CDR2 SVGIG (reference sequence). The CDR3 sequence is CAWRRGFLYEQYF. The part of the CDR3 DNA that was read is TGTGCCTGGAGGAGGGGGTTCCTCTACGAG.

Details on this clone: With the read ending 3 residues before the CDR3 end, the germline J gene is used to fill in that end. The chain employs TRBV18 and TRBJ2-3; no reliable D call. The CDR3 has 16 residues. The V and J ends lost 6 bases and 1 base respectively, with 17 bases between them. Germline V lookup: CDR1 KGHSH, CDR2 LQKENI. The sequenced part of the CDR3 DNA is TGTGCCAGCTCCCAAGCCCCGGTACGGGGCACAGATACG. Translating gives CASSQAPVRGTDT. The CDR3 in full is CASSQAPVRGTDTQYF.

Details on this clone: The CDR3 extends 3 residues past the end of the read, so its final part is completed from the germline J gene. This chain links TRBV19 with TRBJ1-1; tentatively, D is TRBD1 (6 bases). Germline V gene lookup returns CDR1 LNHDA and CDR2 SQIVND (reference sequence). The CDR3 extends over 14 amino acids. CDR3 loop: CASSGPGGPYEAFF. The DNA read from the CDR3 is TGTGCCAGTAGTGGACCGGGGGGCCCCTACGAG. The complete variable domain, with remaining parts taken from reference TRBV19 and TRBJ1-1, reads DGGITQSPKYLFRKEGQNVTLSCEQNLNHDAMYWYRQDPGQGLRLIYYSQIVNDFQKGDIAEGYSVSREKKESFPLTVTSAQKNPTAFYLCASSGPGGPYEAFFGQGTRLTVV.

As to this clone: The read stops 3 residues short of the end of the CDR3; the missing end is completed from the germline J gene. This chain uses TRBV6-2 or TRBV6-3 with TRBJ1-3; D remains ambiguous. Looked up from germline, CDR1 is MNHEY and CDR2 is SVGEGT. The V end lost 9 bases, the J end lost 3 bases, and 6 bases lay between the germline ends. The CDR3 has 11 amino acids. The CDR3 loop is CASGFGNTIYF. The sequenced part of the CDR3 DNA is TGTGCCAGTGGCTTTGGAAACACC.

The CDR3 bases that were read are TGTGCCTGGAGTGTACAGTTCAGGGGGAACAATCAGCCT. Translation: CAWSVQFRGNNQP. The whole CDR3 sequence reads CAWSVQFRGNNQPQYF. The J gene is TRBJ2-4, the V gene TRBV30; 7 nucleotides match TRBD1. The sequence runs out 3 residues before the end of the CDR3; the remainder is reconstructed from the germline J gene. This CDR3 is 16 amino acids long. Germline V CDR1 and CDR2: GTSNPN, SVGIG (reference sequence).

About this clone itself: The read ends 3 residues before the CDR3 terminus; that terminus is restored from the germline J gene. The chain links TRBV7-9 to TRBJ1-1, with 8 bases fitting TRBD1. Unmatched junction bases numbered 11, after V lost 4 bases and J lost 7 bases. This CDR3 region has 15 residues. Per the germline V gene, CDR1 is SEHNR and CDR2 is FQNEAQ (reference sequence). The sequenced part of the CDR3 DNA is TGTGCCAGCAGCTGGGACGGACAGGGAGGGAATGAA. As protein: CASSWDGQGGNE. The whole CDR3 region reads CASSWDGQGGNEAFF.

In regard to this clone: Coverage ceases 3 residues before the CDR3 finishes, and the germline J gene fills in the end. This chain joins TRBV10-3 and TRBJ2-1; 7 bases are shared with TRBD2. J lost 3 bases, V lost 2 bases, and 4 bases had no gene match. The CDR3 extends over 15 amino acids. The V gene's germline CDR1 is ENHRY and CDR2 SYGVKD. Here the CDR3 reads CAISELGGGYNEQFF. The sequenced CDR3 bases are TGTGCCATCAGTGAGCTAGGCGGGGGCTACAATGAG.

Notes on this clone: The read halts 3 residues ahead of the CDR3 end, with the missing end drawn from the germline J gene. The rearrangement links TRBV19 to TRBJ1-2; 8 bases are shared with TRBD1. Germline V CDR1 and CDR2: LNHDA, SQIVND (reference sequence). This CDR3 contains 13 residues. CDR3 bases read: TGTGCCAGTAGATCTCCGGGACAGGATATC. This encodes CASRSPGQDI. The entire CDR3 protein is CASRSPGQDIYTF.

A note on this clone: From the germline J gene comes the end of the CDR3, since the read stops 3 residues before it. The chain has TRBV5-1 and TRBJ2-6; D unresolved. The CDR3 sequence is 15 residues long. V lost 0 bases and J 1 base, leaving 5 bases between the germline ends. Germline CDR1 is SGHRS and CDR2 is YFSETQ. The CDR3 region is CASSLVQSGANVLTF. The CDR3 bases that were read are TGCGCCAGCAGCTTGGTGCAGTCTGGGGCCAACGTC.

With regard to this clone: With the read ending 3 residues before the CDR3 end, the germline J gene is used to fill in that end. The chain uses TRBV2 and TRBJ1-2; TRBD1 might be the D (6 bases). The V gene's germline CDR1 is SNHLY and CDR2 FYNNEI. The CDR3 runs 19 residues. The CDR3 loop is CASSEEQLAGGPKPYDYTF. The sequenced part of the CDR3 DNA is TGTGCCAGCAGTGAAGAGCAACTAGCGGGGGGGCCAAAACCCTACGAC.

On this clone: Read coverage stops 3 residues before the CDR3 terminus; the germline J gene supplies the remainder. The chain employs TRBV7-6 and TRBJ2-1; possible D gene TRBD1, 6 bases. The CDR3 consists of 15 residues. Looked up from germline, CDR1 is SGHVS and CDR2 is FNYEAQ. V shed 2 bases and J shed 6 bases, with 14 bases lying between them. CDR3 amino acids: CASSLLSGAGNEQFF. The sequenced part of the CDR3 DNA is TGTGCCAGCAGCTTACTTTCAGGGGCTGGCAATGAG.